The 18 T cell receptor beta chains presented below share a single source sample, sequenced in a study of blood T cell repertoires in COVID-19. Data came from immunoSEQ multiplex PCR; TCRdb stores just in-frame clones and leaves some out. The sample has about 12,000 clones, 65% to 90% seen once. Input material: peripheral blood. These receptors all come from a woman between 55 and 75 years old with acute or convalescent COVID-19.

V is TRBV7-8 and J is TRBJ1-2; TRBD1 is a possible D gene (5 bases). The CDR3 has 14 amino acids. The V gene lost 1 base and the J gene lost 4 bases, with 10 bases spanning the gap. From germline, CDR1 is SGHVS and CDR2 FQNEAQ. CDR3 amino acids: CASSLVGTGYGYTF. The DNA of the CDR3 is TGTGCCAGCAGCTTAGTCGGTACAGGCTATGGCTACACCTTC.

The chain is built from TRBV5-8 and TRBJ1-1; TRBD1 aligns across 7 bases. V gave up 5 bases and J gave up 7 bases; unmatched junction bases: 8. CDR3 length: 13 residues. Per germline, CDR1 SGHTS and CDR2 YDEGEE. This CDR3 reads CASSTGQALEAFF. CDR3 coding DNA: TGTGCCAGCAGTACTGGACAGGCCCTTGAAGCTTTCTTT.

The J gene is TRBJ2-1, the V gene TRBV29-1, with TRBD2 identical over 8 bases. The CDR3 runs 12 residues. Germline V gene data show CDR1 as SQVTM and CDR2 as ANQGSEA. The trim removed 6 bases at V and 8 bases at J, leaving 6 bases unmatched. The CDR3 nucleotides read TGCAGCGTGCGGGGGGCAGGGGATGAGCAGTTCTTC. This gives the protein CSVRGAGDEQFF.

The chain joins TRBV30 to TRBJ2-1, with TRBD2 as a possible D gene (6 bases). V was pared by 1 base and J by 7 bases, with 20 bases between. This CDR3 contains 16 residues. Germline V gives CDR1 GTSNPN, CDR2 SVGIG (reference sequence). CDR3 coding DNA: TGTGCCTGGAGTGGACTATCGGGGGTCGTTGCGAATGAGCAGTTCTTC. It translates to CAWSGLSGVVANEQFF.

The V gene is TRBV7-2, the J gene TRBJ2-7; D is possibly TRBD1 (5 bases). With 1 base removed from V and 2 bases from J, the gap between germline ends came to 6 bases. The germline V gene has CDR1 SGHTA and CDR2 FQGNSA. There are 13 residues in the CDR3. Written as DNA, the CDR3 is TGTGCCAGCAGCTTAGTAGGGGCCTACGAGCAGTACTTC. It codes for CASSLVGAYEQYF.

This clone was counted between two and nine times. The genes are TRBV5-6 and TRBJ2-7, with 8 positions matching TRBD1. This CDR3 has 15 amino acids. J was trimmed by 2 bases and V by 4 bases; bases with no gene match: 8. Germline CDR1 reads SGHDT; CDR2 reads YYEEEE. CDR3 loop: CASSTRTGNPYEQYF. For the CDR3, the DNA is TGTGCCAGCAGCACAAGGACAGGGAATCCCTACGAGCAGTACTTC.

This clone was seen once. The genes are TRBV3-1 (or the pseudogene TRBV3-2) and TRBJ2-7; 7 bases match TRBD1. Per the germline V gene, CDR1 is LGHDT and CDR2 is YNNKEL (reference sequence). This CDR3 spans 14 amino acids. After removal of 6 bases from V and 1 base from J, the junction contained 6 bases not matched to a gene. The CDR3 nucleotides read TGTGCCAGCAGGGTCTCGACAGGGTCCTACGAGCAGTACTTC. Translating it yields CASRVSTGSYEQYF.

CDR3 nucleotide sequence: TGTGCCAGCAGCGTAGGTCTCTCAGGGGAGGGTGGCTACACCTTC. This translates into CASSVGLSGEGGYTF. The chain combines TRBV9 with TRBJ1-2; D might be TRBD1 (6 bases). V shed 0 bases and J shed 7 bases, with 16 bases lying between them. The CDR3 is 15 residues long. Germline V gene data show CDR1 as SGDLS and CDR2 as YYNGEE.

V usage is TRBV28 and J usage is TRBJ1-5; 8 bases align to TRBD1. Germline assignment: CDR1 MDHEN and CDR2 SYDVKM. The CDR3 consists of 16 residues. The V segment lost 3 bases and the J segment 0 bases; nucleotides outside the gene matches: 4. The CDR3: CASSFWTGTSNQPQHF. The DNA for the CDR3 is TGTGCCAGCAGTTTCTGGACAGGGACTAGCAATCAGCCCCAGCATTTT.

J is TRBJ1-6 and V is TRBV6-5; 9 bases align to TRBD1. V lost 10 bases to trimming and J lost 8 bases; unmatched junction nucleotides: 6. The CDR3 runs to 13 residues. Germline assignment: CDR1 MNHEY and CDR2 SVGAGI. In DNA form, the CDR3 reads TGTGCCATGAACAGGGGGCAGGATTCACCCCTCCACTTT. Protein: CAMNRGQDSPLHF.

This chain uses TRBV30 with TRBJ1-5; maybe TRBD1 (5 bases). The germline V and J ends were trimmed by 0 bases and 3 bases, with 6 bases remaining between them. This CDR3 is 13 amino acids long. CDR1 GTSNPN and CDR2 SVGIG come from the germline V gene (reference sequence). The CDR3 loop reads CAWSVRDNQPQHF. CDR3 in DNA: TGTGCCTGGAGTGTCAGGGACAATCAGCCCCAGCATTTT.

The rearrangement uses TRBV3-1 (or the pseudogene TRBV3-2) and TRBJ1-3; TRBD1 matches at 7 bases. Germline V gene data show CDR1 as LGHDT and CDR2 as YNNKEL (reference sequence). V lost 1 base to trimming and J lost 3 bases; unmatched junction nucleotides: 6. The CDR3 has 16 amino acids. The CDR3 reads CASSQAAGGIGNTIYF. For the CDR3, the DNA is TGTGCCAGCAGCCAAGCCGCAGGGGGTATTGGAAACACCATATATTTT.

The chain carries TRBV12-3 or TRBV12-4 and TRBJ1-1; D remains ambiguous. Trimming removed 3 bases from V and 5 bases from J, with 7 bases in between. There are 12 residues in the CDR3. The CDR3 DNA reads TGTGCCAGCAGTTTGTTTGAGACTGAAGCTTTCTTT. This sequence encodes CASSLFETEAFF.

This chain connects TRBV27 to TRBJ1-2; D uncertain. Trimming removed 7 bases at V and 3 bases at J, with 6 bases between. The CDR3 extends over 11 amino acids. Germline V gene lookup returns CDR1 MNHEY and CDR2 SMNVEV (reference sequence). The CDR3 DNA reads TGTGCCAGCAATCGAGACTATGGCTACACCTTC. This sequence encodes CASNRDYGYTF.

The chain is built from TRBV5-1 and TRBJ2-7; D remains ambiguous. The CDR3 extends over 14 amino acids. Germline V CDR1 and CDR2: SGHRS, YFSETQ. The V gene lost 0 bases and the J gene lost 4 bases, with 11 bases spanning the gap. The CDR3 loop is CASSLEASRYEQYF. CDR3 in DNA: TGCGCCAGCAGCTTGGAGGCTAGTAGGTACGAGCAGTACTTC.

V gene TRBV11-2 combines with J gene TRBJ1-3; the D is unclear. Trimming took 1 base from V and 0 from J, leaving 10 bases between them. The germline gives CDR1 SGHAT, CDR2 FQNNGV. The CDR3 spans 16 residues. The DNA of the CDR3 is TGTGCCAGCAGCTTAGCTGCCAGTCACTCTGGAAACACCATATATTTT. It encodes CASSLAASHSGNTIYF.

V is TRBV27 and J is TRBJ2-7, with 10 bases aligning to TRBD2. Germline V gene lookup returns CDR1 MNHEY and CDR2 SMNVEV (reference sequence). This CDR3 has 14 amino acids. V shed 4 bases, J shed 6 bases, and the junction held 6 bases outside the gene matches. The CDR3 here is CASSYGLAVSEQYF. The CDR3, as DNA: TGTGCCAGCAGTTATGGACTAGCGGTTTCCGAGCAGTACTTC.

This chain connects TRBV9 to TRBJ2-1, with TRBD1 matching over 9 bases. CDR3 size: 15 residues. Germline CDR1 SGDLS, CDR2 YYNGEE. The V segment lost 4 bases and the J segment 8 bases; nucleotides outside the gene matches: 10. The DNA for the CDR3 is TGTGCCAGCAGCCCCCGAGACAGGGGGTACGATGAGCAGTTCTTC. It encodes CASSPRDRGYDEQFF.